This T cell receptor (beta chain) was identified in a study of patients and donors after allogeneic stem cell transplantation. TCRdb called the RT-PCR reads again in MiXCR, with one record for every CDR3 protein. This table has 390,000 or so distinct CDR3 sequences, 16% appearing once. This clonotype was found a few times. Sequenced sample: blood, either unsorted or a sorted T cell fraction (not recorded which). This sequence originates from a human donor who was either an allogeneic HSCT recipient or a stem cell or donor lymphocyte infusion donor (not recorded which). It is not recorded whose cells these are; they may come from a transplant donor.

The CDR3 DNA is TGTGCCAGCAGGAGACAGGGGGCGTCGGGTTCACCCCTCCACTTT. As protein: CASRRQGASGSPLHF. This chain joins TRBV21-1 and TRBJ1-6; the DNA was not compared with TRBD1, the D call given in the table. TRBV21-1 is a documented pseudogene. This CDR3 is 15 amino acids long.